Below, 26 T cell receptor beta chains from the same sample are listed, as sequenced in a study of blood T cell repertoires in COVID-19. Method: immunoSEQ multiplex PCR; TCRdb's copy keeps in-frame clones and lacks some. The table shows about 480,000 clones, with 85% to 90% occurring only once. The sample consisted of peripheral blood. These receptors were obtained from a woman between 50 and 59 years old with COVID-19, enrolled during active disease.

A note on this clone: This same CDR3 is encoded by further DNA sequences in the sample. The chain joins TRBV5-1 to TRBJ2-3, with 10 bases matching TRBD2. Germline V CDR1 and CDR2: SGHRS, YFSETQ. V lost 0 bases and J lost 5; bases outside the gene matches: 0. This CDR3 spans 14 amino acids. CDR3 sequence reads: CASSLGTSGDTQYF. CDR3 nucleotide sequence: TGCGCCAGCAGCTTGGGGACTAGCGGAGATACGCAGTATTTT.

This chain joins TRBV5-1 and TRBJ1-1, with TRBD1 matching over 10 bases. Trimming cost V 3 bases and J 0 bases; bases outside gene matches: 5. CDR1 SGHRS and CDR2 YFSETQ come from the germline V gene. The CDR3 has 16 residues. CDR3 sequence: CASSSGTGAMNTEAFF. The CDR3, as DNA: TGCGCCAGCAGCTCGGGGACAGGGGCGATGAACACTGAAGCTTTCTTT.

The rearrangement links TRBV27 to TRBJ2-2; 7 positions match TRBD1. CDR1 and CDR2 from the germline V gene are MNHEY and SMNVEV (reference sequence). The CDR3 covers 16 residues. V shed 7 bases and J 0 bases; nucleotides not matched to a gene: 8. The CDR3 here is CASTRQGGPNTGELFF. The CDR3 nucleotides are TGTGCCAGCACCCGACAGGGCGGACCGAACACCGGGGAGCTGTTTTTT.

The chain has TRBV28 and TRBJ2-7; TRBD1 matches 8 bases. V lost 4 bases, J lost 2 bases, and 4 bases stayed unmatched. The CDR3 is made up of 14 amino acids. Germline CDR1 is MDHEN and CDR2 is SYDVKM. This chain's CDR3 is CASSSPGGAYEQYF. The DNA of the CDR3 is TGTGCCAGCAGTTCCCCAGGGGGCGCCTACGAGCAGTACTTC. Together with reference TRBV28 and TRBJ2-7, the CDR3 gives the full variable domain: DVKVTQSSRYLVKRTGEKVFLECVQDMDHENMFWYRQDPGLGLRLIYFSYDVKMKEKGDIPEGYSVSREKKERFSLILESASTNQTSMYLCASSSPGGAYEQYFGPGTRLTVT.

The genes are TRBV2 and TRBJ2-4; TRBD1 is a possible D gene (6 bases). The CDR3 runs to 17 residues. V was clipped by 2 bases and J by 2 bases, with 16 bases between them. Germline CDR1 and CDR2: SNHLY and FYNNEI. The CDR3 DNA is TGTGCCAGCAGTGAATCATGGGGGCGACGAACCAAAAACATTCAGTACTTC. Amino acid sequence: CASSESWGRRTKNIQYF.

This clone was seen a few times. The rearrangement joins TRBV15 to TRBJ2-3; D ambiguous. The CDR3 covers 15 residues. Trimming pared 4 bases from V and 7 bases from J, leaving 18 bases between. Germline-derived CDR1 and CDR2 are LNHNV and YYDKDF (reference sequence). The chain's CDR3 is CATSKFSISANTQYF. The CDR3 DNA reads TGTGCCACCAGCAAGTTTTCTATTTCCGCGAATACGCAGTATTTT.

This clone was observed once. The chain links TRBV7-8 to TRBJ2-3, with 12 bases that match TRBD1. Germline V gene sequence: CDR1 SGHVS, CDR2 FQNEAQ. CDR3 length: 17 amino acids. The V gene end was trimmed by 2 bases and the J gene end by 5 bases; junction bases not matched to a gene: 8. Here the CDR3 DNA reads TGTGCCAGCAGCTTAAGCGGCGGGACAGGGGGCTTAGATACGCAGTATTTT. It specifies CASSLSGGTGGLDTQYF.

This chain connects TRBV11-2 to TRBJ2-1, with D possibly matching TRBD1 (6 bases). The V gene lost 2 bases and the J gene lost 8 bases, with 13 bases spanning the gap. The CDR3 loop spans 14 amino acids. Germline CDR1 and CDR2: SGHAT and FQNNGV. The CDR3 bases are TGTGCCAGCAGCTTATCGACAGGACCTCATGAGCAGTTCTTC. It yields the protein CASSLSTGPHEQFF.

CDR3 in amino acids: CASRSSTNEKLFF. CDR3 nucleotides: TGTGCCAGCAGGAGTTCAACTAATGAAAAACTGTTTTTT. The chain has TRBV6-5 and TRBJ1-4; unclear D gene. The germline V and J ends were trimmed by 6 bases and 0 bases, with 5 bases remaining between them. The CDR3 has 13 residues. Germline CDR1 MNHEY, CDR2 SVGAGI.

The chain recombines TRBV28 with TRBJ1-5; D perhaps matches TRBD1 (5 bases). The CDR3 is 14 residues long. Germline V gene lookup returns CDR1 MDHEN and CDR2 SYDVKM. V was trimmed by 3 bases and J by 3 bases, leaving 9 bases between them. CDR3 bases: TGTGCCAGCAGTTTTGCAGGGTCCAATCAGCCCCAGCATTTT. Amino acids: CASSFAGSNQPQHF.

This chain links TRBV11-1 with TRBJ2-1, with 10 bases identical to TRBD2. This CDR3 comprises 16 residues. Trimming at V came to 5 bases and at J to 5 bases, leaving 9 bases not matched to a gene. The germline CDR1 and CDR2 sequences are SGHAT and FQDESV (reference sequence). This CDR3 reads CASSELLAGAHNEQFF. In DNA form, the CDR3 reads TGTGCCAGCAGCGAACTCCTAGCGGGGGCTCACAATGAGCAGTTCTTC.

The chain is built from TRBV18 and TRBJ2-7; perhaps TRBD1 as D (5 bases). CDR1 KGHSH and CDR2 LQKENI come from the germline V gene. Trimming stripped 2 bases from V and 2 bases from J, with 13 bases between. The CDR3 runs 15 residues. For the CDR3, the DNA is TGTGCCAGCTCACCAAGCAGGGAAAACCCCTACGAGCAGTACTTC. As protein: CASSPSRENPYEQYF.

This chain uses TRBV15 with TRBJ1-1; tentatively, D is TRBD1 (6 bases). This CDR3 contains 15 residues. From germline, CDR1 is LNHNV and CDR2 YYDKDF (reference sequence). Trimming removed 3 bases from V and 4 bases from J, with 15 bases in between. In DNA, the CDR3 is TGTGCCACCAGCAGCTTACAGGGCGAGGGCACTGAAGCTTTCTTT. Its protein product is CATSSLQGEGTEAFF.

The rearrangement uses TRBV10-3 and TRBJ1-1, with a weak D call TRBD1 (6 bases). The V and J ends lost 6 bases and 10 bases respectively, with 18 bases between them. The CDR3 runs 13 residues. Germline-derived CDR1 and CDR2 are ENHRY and SYGVKD. This CDR3 reads CAISEGREGGAFF. The CDR3 DNA reads TGTGCCATCAGCGAGGGGAGGGAAGGGGGAGCTTTCTTT.

Note on this clone: Without the conserved terminal phenylalanine or tryptophan, this CDR3 likely stems from a read error. Because the CDR3's place on the DNA is in doubt, the DNA is left out and the CDR3 is given as listed by TCRdb. This rearrangement joins TRBV13 to TRBJ1-1; the table's D call, TRBD1, was not checked against the DNA. Germline values: CDR1 PRHDT, CDR2 FYEKMQ (reference sequence). The CDR3 comprises 15 residues, both ends counted. The CDR3: CASSPEGPGGERKMV.

This clone was found once. The chain combines TRBV3-1 (or the pseudogene TRBV3-2) with TRBJ2-3, with 8 positions matching TRBD1. Germline values: CDR1 LGHDT, CDR2 YNNKEL (reference sequence). V shed 4 bases and J 3 bases; nucleotides not matched to a gene: 6. This CDR3 region has 15 residues. CDR3 sequence reads: CASSRGQDNTDTQYF. DNA for the CDR3: TGTGCCAGCAGCCGGGGACAGGATAATACAGATACGCAGTATTTT.

The V gene is TRBV27, the J gene TRBJ1-5; 7 bases are a match to TRBD1. The CDR3 is 17 residues long. J gave up 1 base and V 5 bases, and 11 bases lay outside the gene matches. CDR1 is MNHEY, CDR2 SMNVEV, per germline (reference sequence). This chain's CDR3 is CASSPLPGTESNQPQHF. The CDR3 DNA reads TGTGCCAGCAGTCCTCTTCCCGGGACAGAGAGCAATCAGCCCCAGCATTTT.

This chain uses TRBV12-3 or TRBV12-4 with TRBJ1-5, with D hard to call. The CDR3 has 13 amino acids. V was cut by 1 base and J by 6 bases, with 7 bases left in between. The CDR3 DNA follows: TGTGCCAGCAGTTTAGGCAGTCCTCAGCCCCAGCATTTT. Its protein is CASSLGSPQPQHF.

This chain uses TRBV6-5 with TRBJ2-1, with D tentatively TRBD1 (5 bases). CDR1 and CDR2 (germline): MNHEY, SVGAGI. V dropped 8 bases and J dropped 2 bases, with 7 bases sitting between them. CDR3 length equals 12 residues. CDR3 protein: CASWGTYNEQFF. CDR3 in DNA: TGTGCCAGCTGGGGCACCTACAATGAGCAGTTCTTC.

The chain recombines TRBV3-1 (or the pseudogene TRBV3-2) with TRBJ1-1; 7 nucleotides agree with TRBD1. Germline V lookup: CDR1 LGHDT, CDR2 YNNKEL (reference sequence). V shed 4 bases, J shed 1 base, and the junction held 6 bases outside the gene matches. The CDR3 totals 15 residues. CDR3 amino acids: CASSLSGDRNTEAFF. As DNA, the CDR3 is TGTGCCAGCAGCCTATCCGGGGACAGGAACACTGAAGCTTTCTTT.

The CDR3 here is CASSLVGDREEQYF. The CDR3 DNA is TGTGCCAGCAGCTTAGTGGGGGACAGGGAGGAGCAGTACTTC. This chain connects TRBV11-2 to TRBJ2-7, with 9 bases aligning to TRBD1. Losses at the gene ends were 1 base for V and 7 bases for J; bases not matched to a gene: 5. Germline-derived CDR1 and CDR2 are SGHAT and FQNNGV. The CDR3 is made up of 14 amino acids.

The gene calls are TRBV9 and TRBJ2-5; perhaps TRBD2 as D (7 bases). Per the germline V gene, CDR1 is SGDLS and CDR2 is YYNGEE. The CDR3 length is 14 residues. V was cut by 3 bases and J by 4 bases, with 13 bases left in between. CDR3 in amino acids: CASSEGGGGETQYF. The CDR3 bases are TGTGCCAGCAGCGAGGGAGGGGGGGGAGAGACCCAGTACTTC.

The table lists this clone with a count of one. The V call is TRBV10-3, the J call TRBJ1-2, with a tentative D call TRBD1 (6 bases). The V gene's germline CDR1 is ENHRY and CDR2 SYGVKD. The CDR3 contains 13 residues. V was trimmed by 2 bases and J by 8 bases, leaving 12 bases between them. CDR3 coding DNA: TGTGCCATCAGTGAGACCAACAGGGTCGGCTACACCTTC. It yields the protein CAISETNRVGYTF.

The genes are TRBV9 and TRBJ2-3; D perhaps matches TRBD1 (6 bases). CDR1 is SGDLS and CDR2 is YYNGEE in the germline V gene. The CDR3 has 16 amino acids. V lost 4 bases and J lost 2, with 17 bases in between. In DNA form, the CDR3 reads TGTGCCAGCAGCTCGGACAGCACGGGGCCCACAGATACGCAGTATTTT. This translates into CASSSDSTGPTDTQYF. Full variable domain (missing parts from reference TRBV9 and TRBJ2-3): DSGVTQTPKHLITATGQRVTLRCSPRSGDLSVYWYQQSLDQGLQFLIQYYNGEERAKGNILERFSAQQFPDLHSELNLSSLELGDSALYFCASSSDSTGPTDTQYFGPGTRLTVL.

This clone was seen only once. The chain employs TRBV3-1 (or the pseudogene TRBV3-2) and TRBJ1-2; D is perhaps TRBD1 (6 bases). The CDR3 loop spans 15 amino acids. From germline, CDR1 is LGHDT and CDR2 YNNKEL (reference sequence). V was trimmed by 4 bases and J by 7 bases, leaving 19 bases between them. This CDR3 reads CASSPNRAVKVGYTF. The CDR3 nucleotides read TGTGCCAGCAGCCCAAACAGGGCGGTAAAAGTTGGCTACACCTTC.

V usage is TRBV28 and J usage is TRBJ2-2; TRBD1 matches 9 bases. The V gene's germline CDR1 is MDHEN and CDR2 SYDVKM. Trimming removed 10 bases from V and 3 bases from J; junction bases left unmatched: 3. This CDR3 has 13 amino acids. The CDR3 DNA sequence: TGTGCCACCGACAGGGGGGACACCGGGGAGCTGTTTTTT. This gives the protein CATDRGDTGELFF.